A selection of T cell receptor beta chains follows, all from one sample in a study of blood T cell repertoires in COVID-19. Some clones are missing from TCRdb's copy, which holds only in-frame ones; the method was immunoSEQ multiplex PCR. The sample holds fewer than 350,000 clones, 70% to 90% seen once. Sequencing was performed on PBMCs or T cells enriched from blood (not recorded which). The receptors shown here come from a man younger than 45 who had recovered from COVID-19. Each CDR3 is given with its conserved first and last residue. The D gene is left open where the match is weak. Some rows have no size entry. The others give once, few or many, or a class for an expanded clone.

-	TRBV7-9	TRBJ2-3	-	CASSLGDWAQYF	TGTGCCAGCAGCTTGGGGGACTGGGCGCAGTATTTT
-	TRBV6-2/TRBV6-3	TRBJ1-1	-	CASSYEAIKEAFF	TGTGCCAGCAGTTACGAAGCCATTAAGGAAGCTTTCTTT
-	TRBV6-1	TRBJ1-1	-	CASSEQSIVNTEAFF	TGTGCCAGCAGTGAACAATCGATAGTGAACACTGAAGCTTTCTTT
-	TRBV27	TRBJ2-1	-	CASRPTANNEQFF	TGTGCCAGCAGGCCGACAGCCAACAATGAGCAGTTCTTC
TRBD2	TRBV2	TRBJ2-2	-	CARGAGLGLAENTGELFF	TGTGCCAGGGGGGCGGGGCTTGGACTAGCGGAAAACACCGGGGAGCTGTTTTTT
-	TRBV11-1	TRBJ2-3	once	CASSEARGTDTQYF	TGTGCCAGCAGCGAGGCGAGGGGCACAGATACGCAGTATTTT
-	TRBV10-3	TRBJ1-2	-	CAISERDINYGYTF	TGTGCCATCAGTGAGCGGGACATCAACTATGGCTACACCTTC
-	TRBV5-1	TRBJ1-4	-	CASSPRGEIEKLFF	TGCGCCAGCAGCCCCCGGGGGGAGATTGAAAAACTGTTTTTT
TRBD1	TRBV2	TRBJ2-1	-	CASFRDSPYNEQFF	TGTGCCAGCTTCCGGGACAGTCCCTACAATGAGCAGTTCTTC
TRBD1	TRBV7-9	TRBJ1-2	few	CASSQGVQGAEGYTF	TGTGCCAGCAGCCAGGGGGTACAGGGGGCGGAAGGCTACACCTTC
-	TRBV30	TRBJ1-6	-	CAWSVAVENSPLHF	TGTGCCTGGAGTGTTGCAGTTGAAAATTCACCCCTCCACTTT
TRBD1	TRBV5-4	TRBJ1-3	-	CASSPGTGENGNTIYF	TGTGCCAGCAGCCCCGGGACAGGGGAAAATGGAAACACCATATATTTT
TRBD1	TRBV6-5	TRBJ1-5	-	CASRKDRDNQPQHF	TGTGCCAGCAGGAAGGACAGGGACAATCAGCCCCAGCATTTT
-	TRBV7-3	TRBJ2-3	-	CASSLTPTDTQYF	TGTGCCAGCAGCTTAACCCCGACAGATACGCAGTATTTT
TRBD1	TRBV11-2	TRBJ1-2	-	CASSLGTGGLGYGYTF	TGTGCCAGCAGCTTAGGAACAGGGGGCCTGGGGTATGGCTACACCTTC
TRBD2	TRBV5-1	TRBJ2-2	-	CASSPRGGDTGELFF	TGCGCCAGCAGCCCGCGGGGGGGAGACACCGGGGAGCTGTTTTTT